The clone carrying this T cell receptor (beta chain) was seen repeatedly, ten times or more. Each 20-30 mg portion of unsorted bulk tissue served as the source for co-extraction of RNA and DNA. With around 490 ng total RNA as template and a constant-region primer, TCR beta cDNA was made. Generation of the TCR beta libraries relied on three nested multiplex PCR rounds using slightly modified ARM-PCR. In TCRdb, the multiplex PCR reads were re-called with MiXCR into one record per CDR3 protein. Of more than 70,000 distinct CDR3 sequences in the sample, 69% were seen once. These data come from a study of tumor-infiltrating lymphocytes in primary liver carcinoma. Study summary: The study enrolled male and female patients aged 30 to 69 years.

The clonotype comes from a middle-aged man with primary liver carcinoma and hepatitis B virus infection. Sequenced: tumor-adjacent normal liver tissue.

CDR3 sequence: CASSYRLTGANVLTF. In nucleotides, the CDR3 is TGTGCCAGCAGTTATCGACTGACTGGGGCCAACGTCCTGACTTTC. The rearrangement links TRBV6-5 to TRBJ2-6; the D is unclear. Germline assignment: CDR1 MNHEY and CDR2 SVGAGI. CDR3 length: 15 residues. Between the trimmed V and J ends, which lost 3 bases and 2 bases, there was a span of 8 bases.